This TCR beta chain was captured in a study of blood T cell repertoires in COVID-19. Study context: Collection of acute and convalescent COVID-19 samples took place in the United States, Italy and Spain. PBMCs, B-cell-depleted T cells, or T cells were the source of the cDNA or gDNA that made up the material.

The method was immunoSEQ multiplex PCR; TCRdb's version includes in-frame clones alone and lacks a portion of them. The sample lists around 140,000 clones, around 84% occurring once. Seattle enrolled patients during active infection and tracked them longitudinally. The V and J ends lost 2 bases and 1 base respectively, with 6 bases between them. This CDR3 has 13 amino acids. Per the germline V gene, CDR1 is GTSNPN and CDR2 is SVGIG (reference sequence). Input material: peripheral blood. This chain uses TRBV30 with TRBJ1-5; D gene ambiguous. The TCR originated in a young man with COVID-19, enrolled during active disease. The CDR3 is CAWSLSSNQPQHF. The CDR3 coding sequence is TGTGCCTGGAGTTTGTCAAGCAATCAGCCCCAGCATTTT.